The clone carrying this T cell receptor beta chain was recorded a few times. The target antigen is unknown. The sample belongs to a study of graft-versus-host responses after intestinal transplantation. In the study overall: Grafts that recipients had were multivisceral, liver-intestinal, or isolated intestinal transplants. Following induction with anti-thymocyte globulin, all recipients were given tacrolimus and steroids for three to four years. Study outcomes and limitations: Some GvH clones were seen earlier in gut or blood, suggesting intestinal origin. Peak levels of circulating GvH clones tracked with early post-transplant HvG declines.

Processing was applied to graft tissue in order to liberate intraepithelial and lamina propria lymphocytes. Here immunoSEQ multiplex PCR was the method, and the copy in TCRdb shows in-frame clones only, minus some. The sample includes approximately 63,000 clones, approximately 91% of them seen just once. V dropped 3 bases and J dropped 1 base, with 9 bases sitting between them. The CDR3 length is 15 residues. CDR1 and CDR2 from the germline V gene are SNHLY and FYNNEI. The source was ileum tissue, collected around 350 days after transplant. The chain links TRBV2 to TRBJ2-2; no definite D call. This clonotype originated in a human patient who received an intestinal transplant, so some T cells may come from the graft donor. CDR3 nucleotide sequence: TGTGCCAGCAGTGACCCTTGGGGGAACACCGGGGAGCTGTTTTTT. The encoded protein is CASSDPWGNTGELFF.